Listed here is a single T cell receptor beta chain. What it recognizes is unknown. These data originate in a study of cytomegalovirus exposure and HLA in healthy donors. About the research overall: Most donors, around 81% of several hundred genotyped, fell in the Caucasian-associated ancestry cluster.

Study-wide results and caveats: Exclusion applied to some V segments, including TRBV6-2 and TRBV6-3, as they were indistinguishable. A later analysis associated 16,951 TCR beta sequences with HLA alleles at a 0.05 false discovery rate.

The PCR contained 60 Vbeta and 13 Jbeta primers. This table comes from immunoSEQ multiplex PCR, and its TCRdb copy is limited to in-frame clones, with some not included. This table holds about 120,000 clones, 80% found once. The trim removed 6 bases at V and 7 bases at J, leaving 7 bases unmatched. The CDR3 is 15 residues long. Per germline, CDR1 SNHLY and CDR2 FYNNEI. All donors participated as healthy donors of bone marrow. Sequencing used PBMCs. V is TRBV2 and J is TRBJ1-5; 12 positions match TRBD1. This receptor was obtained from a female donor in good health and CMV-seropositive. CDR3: CASSLGTGGRQPQHF. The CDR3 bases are TGTGCCAGCAGCCTCGGGACAGGGGGCAGGCAGCCCCAGCATTTT.